The next 27 T cell receptor beta chains were all read from a single sample in a study of T cell changes during pregnancy in multiple sclerosis. The data were produced by immunoSEQ multiplex PCR, yet TCRdb's version contains in-frame clones alone and is incomplete. The sample holds roughly 93,000 clones, 80% to 95% seen once. This specimen was peripheral blood, taken before pregnancy. These receptors all come from a female donor with multiple sclerosis, enrolled in a pregnancy study.

V usage is TRBV27 and J usage is TRBJ2-1, with 7 bases fitting TRBD2. Trimming cost V 5 bases and J 5 bases; bases outside gene matches: 6. This CDR3 comprises 14 residues. Germline CDR1 MNHEY, CDR2 SMNVEV (reference sequence). CDR3: CASSLGTTNNEQFF. The CDR3, as DNA: TGTGCCAGCAGTCTAGGGACTACGAACAATGAGCAGTTCTTC.

In DNA form, the CDR3 reads TGTGCCAGCAGTGAAGGGACAGGTTCATGGCAGCCCCAGCATTTT. It yields the protein CASSEGTGSWQPQHF. The rearrangement uses TRBV2 and TRBJ1-5, with 7 bases identical to TRBD1. J was trimmed by 7 bases and V by 1 base; bases with no gene match: 7. The CDR3 is 15 residues long. CDR1 and CDR2 from the germline V gene are SNHLY and FYNNEI. Using reference TRBV2 and TRBJ1-5 for the parts outside the CDR3, the full variable domain is EPEVTQTPSHQVTQMGQEVILRCVPISNHLYFYWYRQILGQKVEFLVSFYNNEISEKSEIFDDQFSVERPDGSNFTLKIRSTKLEDSAMYFCASSEGTGSWQPQHFGDGTRLSIL.

The chain combines TRBV30 with TRBJ1-4; D is possibly TRBD1 (5 bases). CDR1 and CDR2 from the germline V gene are GTSNPN and SVGIG (reference sequence). The CDR3 consists of 13 residues. Trimming took 3 bases from V and 7 from J, leaving 12 bases between them. The CDR3 DNA sequence: TGTGCCTGGAGCCGGGCAGGGTCTGAAAAACTGTTTTTT. Its protein is CAWSRAGSEKLFF.

This chain uses TRBV2 with TRBJ2-7; 9 bases are a match to TRBD2. V shed 1 base and J 4 bases; nucleotides not matched to a gene: 5. Germline CDR1 and CDR2: SNHLY and FYNNEI. CDR3 length: 15 amino acids. In DNA form, the CDR3 reads TGTGCCAGCAGTGAAGGGCTAGCGGGAAGGTACGAGCAGTACTTC. It is translated as CASSEGLAGRYEQYF.

This chain connects TRBV18 to TRBJ2-3; possible D gene TRBD2, 6 bases. CDR3 size: 18 residues. V was pared by 3 bases and J by 0 bases, with 19 bases between. Germline CDR1 reads KGHSH; CDR2 reads LQKENI. The CDR3, as DNA: TGTGCCAGCTCACCGGTCGGCGGGACCTATACTAGCACAGATACGCAGTATTTT. Translated, it gives CASSPVGGTYTSTDTQYF.

The CDR3 spells CAISTGFRGGSTNEKLFF. The CDR3 DNA sequence: TGTGCCATCAGTACCGGGTTCCGTGGAGGCTCAACTAATGAAAAACTGTTTTTT. The chain joins TRBV10-3 to TRBJ1-4; the D is unclear. The CDR3 length is 18 residues. Germline V gene data show CDR1 as ENHRY and CDR2 as SYGVKD. Trimming left V 5 bases short and J 0 bases short, with 19 bases between.

The chain combines TRBV19 with TRBJ1-1; perhaps TRBD1 as D (6 bases). The CDR3 totals 14 residues. The germline CDR1 and CDR2 sequences are LNHDA and SQIVND (reference sequence). V gave up 6 bases and J gave up 6 bases, with 17 bases separating them. CDR3 protein: CASSLGGHRPEAFF. In DNA, the CDR3 is TGTGCCAGTAGCTTAGGGGGACATCGACCTGAAGCTTTCTTT.

This sequence joins TRBV5-6 and TRBJ1-6; possibly TRBD1 for D (6 bases). CDR3 length equals 17 residues. V lost 0 bases, J lost 5 bases, and 15 bases lay in between. The germline gives CDR1 SGHDT, CDR2 YYEEEE. CDR3 nucleotides: TGTGCCAGCAGCTTGGGACAGGTCAATCCACATAATTCACCCCTCCACTTT. Protein product: CASSLGQVNPHNSPLHF. Full variable domain (rest looked up from reference TRBV5-6 and TRBJ1-6): DAGVTQSPTHLIKTRGQQVTLRCSPKSGHDTVSWYQQALGQGPQFIFQYYEEEERQRGNFPDRFSGHQFPNYSSELNVNALLLGDSALYLCASSLGQVNPHNSPLHFGNGTRLTVT.

J is TRBJ1-1 and V is TRBV27; TRBD1 matches at 7 bases. Germline CDR1 MNHEY, CDR2 SMNVEV (reference sequence). The length of the CDR3 is 15 residues. Losses at the gene ends were 6 bases for V and 1 base for J; bases not matched to a gene: 8. This CDR3 reads CASSSTGTGNTEAFF. The DNA of the CDR3 is TGTGCCAGCAGCTCGACAGGGACGGGGAACACTGAAGCTTTCTTT.

J is TRBJ1-3 and V is TRBV6-5; D gene uncertain. The CDR3 runs to 13 residues. V lost 5 bases to trimming and J lost 7 bases, with 12 bases between them. Germline V gives CDR1 MNHEY, CDR2 SVGAGI. The CDR3 coding sequence is TGTGCCAGCAGTCCTAGGATTTTGAACACCATATATTTT. It translates to CASSPRILNTIYF.

The chain couples TRBV6-6 to TRBJ1-5; 8 bases fit TRBD1. Trimming at V came to 5 bases and at J to 6 bases, leaving 9 bases not matched to a gene. From germline, CDR1 is MNHNY and CDR2 SVGAGI (reference sequence). The CDR3 is made up of 15 amino acids. The CDR3 bases are TGTGCCAGCAGTACCAGGGGGCAGGGGGCTCAGCCCCAGCATTTT. Protein product: CASSTRGQGAQPQHF.

The rearrangement uses TRBV19 and TRBJ1-3; maybe TRBD1 (5 bases). The CDR3 contains 13 residues. CDR1 LNHDA and CDR2 SQIVND come from the germline V gene (reference sequence). With 6 bases removed from V and 5 bases from J, the gap between germline ends came to 11 bases. The CDR3 region is CASSPAGRNTIYF. The DNA of the CDR3 is TGTGCCAGTAGCCCGGCGGGGCGAAACACCATATATTTT.

This chain connects TRBV7-8 to TRBJ2-5; 11 bases map to TRBD2. Germline CDR1 reads SGHVS; CDR2 reads FQNEAQ. This CDR3 contains 19 residues. V lost 5 bases and J lost 2; bases outside the gene matches: 16. In DNA form, the CDR3 reads TGTGCCAGCAGCCACCTTAGGGCTAGCGGGAGGTTGGGGCAAGAGACCCAGTACTTC. Amino acids: CASSHLRASGRLGQETQYF.

The V gene is TRBV11-3, the J gene TRBJ2-5, with 7 bases fitting TRBD1. In germline, CDR1 is SGHNT, CDR2 YENEEA. This CDR3 contains 14 residues. V was pared by 2 bases and J by 4 bases, with 4 bases of the junction left unmatched. CDR3 sequence reads: CASSLRGGGETQYF. CDR3 in DNA: TGTGCCAGCAGCTTAAGAGGGGGCGGAGAGACCCAGTACTTC.

The J gene is TRBJ1-1, the V gene TRBV6-5; weak D call: TRBD1 (5 bases). Germline V lookup: CDR1 MNHEY, CDR2 SVGAGI. Trimming pared 7 bases from V and 10 bases from J, leaving 16 bases between. This CDR3 contains 12 residues. In DNA form, the CDR3 reads TGTGCCAGCACTCCTGGCGTGGGGGGAGCTTTCTTT. Translated, it gives CASTPGVGGAFF.

The chain uses TRBV5-1 and TRBJ2-1, with 9 bases identical to TRBD2. This CDR3 has 17 amino acids. Germline CDR1 reads SGHRS; CDR2 reads YFSETQ. Trimming at V came to 4 bases and at J to 5 bases, leaving 13 bases not matched to a gene. The CDR3 DNA reads as TGCGCCAGCAGCCCGGAGGTTAGGCTAGCGGGGAACAATGAGCAGTTCTTC. Translated: CASSPEVRLAGNNEQFF.

The chain employs TRBV30 and TRBJ1-2, with 10 bases aligning to TRBD1. V lost 1 base and J lost 4; bases outside the gene matches: 3. The CDR3 is 14 residues long. Looked up from germline, CDR1 is GTSNPN and CDR2 is SVGIG (reference sequence). The chain's CDR3 is CAWSGGDRGYGYTF. Written as DNA, the CDR3 is TGTGCCTGGAGTGGTGGGGACAGGGGCTATGGCTACACCTTC.

V gene TRBV2 combines with J gene TRBJ2-7; possible D gene TRBD1, 6 bases. Trimming removed 9 bases from V and 4 bases from J, with 19 bases in between. The length of the CDR3 is 14 residues. Looked up from germline, CDR1 is SNHLY and CDR2 is FYNNEI. CDR3 nucleotides: TGTGCCAGGGGAAAACAGGGTACTAGGTACGAGCAGTACTTC. Amino acids: CARGKQGTRYEQYF.

The CDR3 bases are TGTGCCATCAGTGAGGGGACAGGGGGGTTCTACGAGCAGTACTTC. Translation gives CAISEGTGGFYEQYF. This chain joins TRBV10-3 and TRBJ2-7; 11 nucleotides align to TRBD1. The germline V gene encodes CDR1 ENHRY and CDR2 SYGVKD. This CDR3 is built from 15 residues. V was clipped by 2 bases and J by 3 bases; unmatched bases: 3.

The chain has TRBV4-1 and TRBJ2-7; TRBD2 aligns across 8 bases. CDR3 length: 16 amino acids. Germline values: CDR1 MGHRA, CDR2 YSYEKL. V was pared by 3 bases and J by 6 bases, with 13 bases of the junction left unmatched. The CDR3, as DNA: TGCGCCAGCAGCCAGCTCCCGGGACTAGGGTTTGGCGAGCAGTACTTC. As protein: CASSQLPGLGFGEQYF.

The table lists this clone with a count of one. CDR3 residues: CSVTDRSSYNEQFF. The CDR3 bases are TGCAGCGTTACCGACAGGAGCTCCTACAATGAGCAGTTCTTC. This chain uses TRBV29-1 with TRBJ2-1; tentatively, D is TRBD1 (6 bases). CDR1 is SQVTM, CDR2 ANQGSEA, per germline. V lost 5 bases to trimming and J lost 0 bases, with 11 bases between them. The CDR3 spans 14 residues.

The chain has TRBV7-9 and TRBJ1-2, with D perhaps TRBD1 (6 bases). Trimming took off 2 bases at V and 6 bases at J, with 22 bases between the two ends. This CDR3 has 17 amino acids. Germline loops: CDR1 SEHNR, CDR2 FQNEAQ (reference sequence). The CDR3 here is CASSLYTRVGAGHGYTF. DNA for the CDR3: TGTGCCAGCAGCTTATATACCCGTGTGGGGGCCGGTCATGGCTACACCTTC.

The CDR3 region is CASTLAGRYEQFF. The DNA for the CDR3 is TGTGCCAGCACCTTAGCGGGAAGATATGAGCAGTTCTTC. The gene calls are TRBV28 and TRBJ2-1, with 8 bases aligning to TRBD2. J gave up 8 bases and V 7 bases, and 7 bases lay outside the gene matches. The CDR3 runs to 13 residues. Germline V gene sequence: CDR1 MDHEN, CDR2 SYDVKM.

This chain joins TRBV2 and TRBJ1-2; D call uncertain. CDR1 is SNHLY, CDR2 FYNNEI, per germline. The CDR3 is 12 residues long. Deletions cut 10 bases from V and 4 bases from J, with 13 bases between. The CDR3 nucleotides are TGTGCCATAGGGAGTTTGGTCTATGGCTACACCTTC. Encoded protein: CAIGSLVYGYTF.

The gene calls are TRBV19 and TRBJ1-1; TRBD1 might be the D (5 bases). The CDR3 spans 14 residues. Germline V gene sequence: CDR1 LNHDA, CDR2 SQIVND (reference sequence). The V end lost 7 bases, the J end lost 2 bases, and 14 bases lay between the germline ends. CDR3 residues: CASMRQGFNTEAFF. In DNA, the CDR3 is TGTGCCAGTATGAGGCAGGGCTTCAACACTGAAGCTTTCTTT.

The chain joins TRBV5-1 to TRBJ1-2, with TRBD1 identical over 7 bases. The V segment lost 3 bases and the J segment 1 base; nucleotides outside the gene matches: 12. Per germline, CDR1 SGHRS and CDR2 YFSETQ. The CDR3 is 17 amino acids. CDR3 sequence (DNA): TGCGCCAGCAGCTGGAACCTGGGACAGTGGGATAACTATGGCTACACCTTC. Amino acid sequence: CASSWNLGQWDNYGYTF.

This clone appeared a single time. This chain links TRBV7-2 with TRBJ1-5; maybe TRBD1 (5 bases). The germline V gene encodes CDR1 SGHTA and CDR2 FQGNSA. Trimming pared 0 bases from V and 4 bases from J, leaving 22 bases between. This CDR3 has 19 residues. CDR3 in amino acids: CASSLAPHGQGTINQPQHF. The CDR3 DNA reads as TGTGCCAGCAGCTTAGCCCCCCATGGGCAGGGCACGATAAATCAGCCCCAGCATTTT.